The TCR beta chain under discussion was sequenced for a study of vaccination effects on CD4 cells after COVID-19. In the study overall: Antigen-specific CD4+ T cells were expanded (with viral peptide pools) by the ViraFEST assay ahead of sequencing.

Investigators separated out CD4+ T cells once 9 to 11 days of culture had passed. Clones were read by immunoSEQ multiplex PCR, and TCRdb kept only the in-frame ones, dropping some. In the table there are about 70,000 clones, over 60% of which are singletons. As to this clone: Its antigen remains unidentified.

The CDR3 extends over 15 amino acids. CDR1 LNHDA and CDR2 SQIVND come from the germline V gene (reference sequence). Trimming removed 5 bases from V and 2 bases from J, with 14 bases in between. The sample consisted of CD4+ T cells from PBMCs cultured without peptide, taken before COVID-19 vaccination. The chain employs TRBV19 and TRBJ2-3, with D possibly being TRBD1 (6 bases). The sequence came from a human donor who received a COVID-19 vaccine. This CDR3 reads CASSQNTGNTDTQYF. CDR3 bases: TGTGCCAGTAGTCAAAACACAGGGAACACAGATACGCAGTATTTT.